What follows are 10 T cell receptor beta chains derived from one specimen sequenced in a study. One entry per CDR3 protein results from TCRdb running MiXCR on the 5' RACE reads. Here the sample spans tens of thousands of distinct CDR3 sequences, about 28% being singletons. Tregs were sorted as CD4+CD25+CD127-/low cells. Source material: tumor-infiltrating Tregs sorted from the breast tumor. These receptors were obtained from a female donor with breast cancer.

The chain uses TRBV6-2 or TRBV6-3 and TRBJ2-7; possible D gene TRBD1, 6 bases. Deletions cut 7 bases from V and 0 bases from J, with 19 bases between. This CDR3 spans 16 amino acids. Germline V gene data show CDR1 as MNHEY and CDR2 as SVGEGT. CDR3 in amino acids: CASKPPRGIPSYEQYF. CDR3 sequence (DNA): TGTGCCAGCAAACCCCCCAGGGGAATTCCCTCCTACGAGCAGTACTTC.

This clonotype showed up many times. This rearrangement joins TRBV5-1 to TRBJ1-5; possibly TRBD1 for D (5 bases). Germline loops: CDR1 SGHRS, CDR2 YFSETQ. The ends were cut back, 5 bases at V and 3 bases at J, with 9 bases in the middle. This CDR3 comprises 13 residues. As DNA, the CDR3 is TGCGCCAGCAGACAGGCTATCAATCAGCCCCAGCATTTT. Its protein is CASRQAINQPQHF.

This clonotype was picked up a small number of times. The chain links TRBV28 to TRBJ1-5, with D unresolved. Trimming removed 3 bases at V and 5 bases at J, with 11 bases between. CDR3 length equals 14 residues. The V gene's germline CDR1 is MDHEN and CDR2 SYDVKM. CDR3 loop: CASSFSQQYQPQHF. CDR3 sequence (DNA): TGTGCCAGCAGTTTTTCGCAGCAGTATCAGCCCCAGCATTTT.

This clonotype was observed a single time. Without the conserved terminal phenylalanine or tryptophan, this CDR3 likely stems from a read error. This chain joins TRBV7-3 and TRBJ2-1, with 9 bases identical to TRBD2. With 2 bases clipped from V and 4 bases from J, the junction kept 6 bases outside the gene matches. Germline V CDR1 and CDR2: SGHTA, FQGTGA. The CDR3 is 16 residues long. The CDR3 region is CASSLLSGRQYNEQFS. As DNA, the CDR3 is TGTGCCAGCAGCTTATTGAGCGGGAGGCAATACAATGAGCAGTTCTCC.

The rearrangement links TRBV5-1 to TRBJ2-5; D is undetermined. This CDR3 is 18 amino acids long. Germline-derived CDR1 and CDR2 are SGHRS and YFSETQ. Trimming took 4 bases from V and 2 from J, leaving 24 bases between them. Here the CDR3 DNA reads TGCGCCAGCAGCCCCACCCCCGCGAGCTACAACAATCAAGAGACCCAGTACTTC. It translates to CASSPTPASYNNQETQYF.

In regard to this clonotype: A much bigger clone sits one base away, suggesting this may be a read error. This chain connects TRBV4-3 to TRBJ2-7, with TRBD2 matching 13 bases. V lost 3 bases to trimming and J lost 6 bases; unmatched junction nucleotides: 5. CDR3 length: 15 residues. The germline V gene encodes CDR1 LGHNA and CDR2 YSLEER. CDR3 in DNA: TGCGCCAGCAGCCAGGGGACTAGCGGGACGTGCGAGCAGTACTTC. This sequence encodes CASSQGTSGTCEQYF.

This chain joins TRBV5-1 and TRBJ2-5; 9 nucleotides agree with TRBD2. Germline V gene sequence: CDR1 SGHRS, CDR2 YFSETQ. CDR3 length: 16 amino acids. J was trimmed by 5 bases and V by 1 base; bases with no gene match: 9. The CDR3 DNA sequence: TGCGCCAGCAGCTTGTTTGCGGGAGGGCCAGAGGAGACCCAGTACTTC. Translation: CASSLFAGGPEETQYF.

The V gene is TRBV5-4, the J gene TRBJ2-1; D is perhaps TRBD2 (5 bases). V was shortened by 4 bases and J by 4 bases, with 9 bases between the two germline ends. The germline V gene has CDR1 SGHNT and CDR2 YYREEE (reference sequence). There are 13 residues in the CDR3. DNA for the CDR3: TGTGCCAGCAGCAAGGACTCTTACAATGAGCAGTTCTTC. Its protein product is CASSKDSYNEQFF.

The chain couples TRBV24-1 to TRBJ2-5; possible D gene TRBD2, 6 bases. There are 14 residues in the CDR3. Trimming stripped 5 bases from V and 5 bases from J, with 14 bases between. Germline values: CDR1 KGHDR, CDR2 SFDVKD. The CDR3 nucleotides are TGTGCCACCAGTGTTGGAGGGTCCGGGGAGACCCAGTACTTC. Translation gives CATSVGGSGETQYF.

This clonotype was counted between two and nine times. The chain uses TRBV20-1 and TRBJ1-6; D is perhaps TRBD1 (6 bases). Germline lookup yields CDR1 DFQATT and CDR2 SNEGSKA (reference sequence). Trimming removed 3 bases at V and 0 bases at J, with 12 bases between. The CDR3 sequence is 16 residues long. CDR3 nucleotide sequence: TGCAGTGCTAGTACGGGACACTCCTCCTATAATTCACCCCTCCACTTT. It specifies CSASTGHSSYNSPLHF.